This T cell receptor beta chain was sequenced during a study of T cell responses to AZD1222 COVID-19 vaccine. CDR3 size: 12 residues. The V and J ends lost 3 bases and 5 bases respectively, with 5 bases between them. Per germline, CDR1 SGHAT and CDR2 FQDESV (reference sequence). Libraries were prepared by immunoSEQ multiplex PCR; TCRdb keeps only in-frame clonotypes and omits some of them. The sample shows roughly 150,000 clones, 70% to 90% of them seen only once. Broader study findings: Vaccination with two AZD1222 doses was followed by a rise in Spike-specific TCR breadth and depth. The CD4 TCRs associated with vaccination extended across spike and predominated at 160-218 and 743-854. Clonal diversity may have been underestimated in mostly white British donors.

Regarding this clone: The antigen remains undetermined.

The sequence was collected from an adult in good health. This rearrangement joins TRBV11-1 to TRBJ2-1, with D uncertain. The sequences come from peripheral blood, collected on day 0 of MenACWY control vaccination. The CDR3 sequence is CASSFSNNEQFF. CDR3 nucleotide sequence: TGTGCCAGCAGCTTTTCGAACAATGAGCAGTTCTTC.